This T cell receptor beta chain was sequenced in a study of cytomegalovirus exposure and HLA in healthy donors (dated by TCRdb to about 2017). About the full investigation: An earlier analysis of several hundred of the donors reported 250 to 300 Gb of sequence data and some 110 million unique TCR beta sequences obtained from about 179 million T cells. Roughly 320 gigabases of sequencing data and around 90 million unique TCR sequences made up an early release that covered 640 HLA-typed donors. Of the 350 to 450 genotyped donors, about 84% fell in the genetic ancestry cluster associated with self-reported Caucasian donors. The aim of the study was to test whether cataloging public T cell receptors could identify signatures of past pathogen exposure. Using immunosequencing, the study profiled T cell repertoires from 500 to 800 subjects and related those repertoires to cytomegalovirus serostatus. A separate validation cohort of 90 to 150 different subjects was used in addition to the roughly 620-subject first cohort. To predict cytomegalovirus infection status, the study combined high-throughput TCR immunosequencing, statistical association of individual TCRs with disease status, and machine learning. A later analysis re-examined previously published TCR beta repertoires from roughly 650 donors and added high-resolution HLA genotyping to investigate patterns of TCR occurrence. Rather than using new phenotypic data, the later analysis identified candidate immune exposures from TCR beta sequences and from how often those sequences occurred across donors. An earlier analysis of 500 to 650 of the donors applied high-throughput TCR beta sequencing to assess whether each TCR beta V gene segment acted as functional or pseudogenic. Donor age, sex, ethnicity and CMV serostatus were collected together with the repertoire data. A later genetic analysis used genome-wide SNP genotypes for about 60% of the roughly 700 donors, treating that subset as a discovery cohort. Every discovery cohort repertoire had been produced on one sequencing platform. HLA typing covered class I and class II loci at four-digit resolution. The number of typed donors differed by locus: about 620-640 for A, B, C, DRB1 and DQB1; approximately 540 for DQA1; 606 for DPA1; and roughly 470 for DPB1. Roughly 5 DR-DQ haplotypes were handled as single units for association and clustering, since linkage in the cohort was strong. Across some 400 genotyped donors of the cohort, an average of approximately 240,000 unique TCR beta nucleotide sequences per donor were sequenced, and around 19% of those sequences were non-productive.

Libraries were built with the immunoSEQ multiplex PCR assay. For the multiplex PCR, a mixture combining 60 forward primers for TCR Vbeta segments and 13 reverse primers for TCR Jbeta segments was used. Amplification of the CDR3 region of rearranged TCR beta genes was performed with a multiplex PCR assay on genomic DNA. On the Illumina HiSeq System, the amplified TCR beta libraries were sequenced as 87-base-pair reads. As for the authors' bioinformatics: A later analysis counted approximately 74 million unique TCR beta chains across the 550 to 750 repertoires, and 9.5 million to 11 million of these chains were shared by at least two donors. A nearest-neighbor algorithm error-corrected the raw reads and collapsed the reads into unique sequences, merging closely related sequences to remove PCR and sequencing errors. Alignment of CDR3 sequences to IMGT reference sequences was used to assign V, D and J gene segments. For a sequence to be retained, a match of at least six nucleotides was required to both a V gene segment and a J gene segment. Rearrangements were called productive when the CDR3 lacked stop codons and stayed in frame with V and J; all others were non-productive. Following IMGT convention, CDR3 was defined as the stretch from the second conserved V-encoded cysteine up to the conserved J-encoded phenylalanine. The earlier analysis of 550 to 650 of the donors excluded any sequence lacking an unambiguous match to a single V gene segment. In an earlier analysis of several hundred of the donors, a V segment was called functional when productive rearrangements were above 56.7%, and segregating when the standard deviation between donors exceeded 5%. To diagnose cytomegalovirus status from the catalog of TCR beta chain sequences, a statistical classification framework was built. In a later analysis, TCR nucleotide sequences were compared against IMGT/GENE-DB human TR gene sequences so that V and J genes could be assigned. The TCRdist pipeline was used in a later analysis to assign CDR3 sequences and most-parsimonious VDJ recombination scenarios. In a later analysis, every TCR beta chain was defined by the combination of its CDR3 amino acid sequence and its V-gene family, and reads without a unique V-gene family were dropped. In a later analysis, fewer than 600 highly shared, low-generation-probability nucleotide sequences were removed to address suspected cross-contamination and a sequencing artifact. For each public chain, a later analysis derived a clonal expansion index from normalized ranks of inferred template counts within each repertoire. Generation probabilities in a later analysis came from a VDJ recombination model fitted to out-of-frame rearrangements, and those results were checked against IGoR. In a later analysis, hypergeometric tests were used to score TCR-TCR, TCR-HLA and TCR-CMV co-occurrence, with a repertoire-size bias correction applied to TCR pairs. To estimate false discovery rates, a later analysis permuted the HLA or CMV assignments 20 times. In a later analysis, co-occurring TCRs were grouped using DBSCAN, and TCRdist sequence similarity was added for clustering within HLA-allele-positive subsets. For co-occurrence clustering, repertoires with fewer than 30,000 or more than 120,000 public chains were excluded, along with a handful of repertoires with anomalous nucleotide sharing. In its TCRdb copy, this immuneACCESS table keeps in-frame sequences only and misses some clones. Where compared with another copy, unresolved V genes explain less than half of these, and the others have no known cause. For V, J and clone size, that table is used; D and trimming come from the DNA. The sample has about 150,000 clones on record, 60% to 85% of them singletons. In total, the top ten clones hold 1.8% of the sample.

The CDR3 goes from the cysteine to the phenylalanine over 13 residues. The DNA shown is the 39-base CDR3, in frame from base 1. As for this clone: Its recognized antigen is unknown. Per-base qualities were not stored, and no clone one base away is much larger.

The cohort consisted of more than 650 healthy bone marrow donors. Cohort members were all nominally healthy when sampled, although unrecorded immune exposures were likely present. The donor tested CMV seropositive and was one of the 289 seropositive cohort members. Each donor provided a peripheral blood sample, and peripheral blood mononuclear cells were used for TCR beta sequencing. The Qiagen DNeasy Blood Extraction Kit was used to extract genomic DNA from the blood cell samples. General study outcomes and caveats: According to a later genetic analysis, donors in an Asian-associated ancestry cluster had fewer N-insertions in productive TCRs than the roughly 660-donor mean. According to the authors, the approach could potentially be generalized to other disease states and immunological phenotypes. A few of the identified cytomegalovirus-associated TCR beta chains were confirmed in vitro to be specific for cytomegalovirus antigens. Because counts were too low, about 18 rarely observed V segments, including chromosome 9 orphons, were left out of the earlier analysis of some 600 of the donors. HLA typing was unavailable for some donors at each locus, so association tests used only the typed subset. Some IMGT-functional V segments, including TRBV6-2 and TRBV6-3, could not be distinguished by the 87-base-pair reads and were therefore excluded. Across donors, most TCR sequences were observed very rarely, whereas some public TCRs were present in many individuals. Compared with equally common non-associated chains, HLA-associated TCR beta chains in a later analysis were more clonally expanded and had lower generation probabilities. A further reported finding was that TCR beta sequences accurately predicted the HLA-A and HLA-B alleles for most subjects in the first cohort. At a false discovery rate of 0.05, a later analysis linked under 20,000 TCR beta sequences to specific HLA alleles. The cohort was sequenced for TCR beta chains only, and without alpha or paired-chain data the features that could be detected were limited. In both the original and validation cohorts, the classifier was reported to diagnose cytomegalovirus status with high specificity and sensitivity. Linkage disequilibrium might explain the correlated functional status among segregating V segments, but an unknown experimental factor could not be ruled out. The study gave a list of under 200 TCR beta chains associated with cytomegalovirus. Most CMV-associated TCR beta chains appeared to be HLA-restricted in a later analysis, and the HLA associations seemed to be driven largely by CMV exposure. In an earlier analysis of 500 to 650 of the donors, most TCR beta V segments appeared in productive rearrangements about 87% or about 30% of the time, broadly matching IMGT annotations. Roughly uniform sequencing depth across donors was assumed in presence/absence analyses, although this assumption may not hold. A later analysis found that TCR association rates varied across HLA loci, with DRB1 alleles showing the most associated TCRs and HLA-C alleles the fewest. CMV serostatus was the only immune exposure information available for the cohort. Assigning TCR associations to individual alleles was difficult when HLA alleles, especially DR and DQ, strongly co-occurred. An association between a missense DCLRE1C variant and V-gene and J-gene trimming of TCR beta chains was found in a later genetic analysis and replicated in an independent cohort. According to a later analysis, parvovirus B19, influenza, CMV and Epstein-Barr virus appeared linked to several top co-occurrence clusters. A group of highly shared sequence variants was considered likely to be a technical artifact of the sequencing pipeline.

The sequenced sample was PBMCs. This receptor was identified in a female donor in good health and CMV-seropositive. The chain was built from TRBV12-2 and TRBJ1-5. TRBV12-2 is flagged as a pseudogene. The DNA reads TGTGCAAGTCGCTTACAGGGAGGTCAGCCCCAGCATTTT. Translated, this gives CASRLQGGQPQHF.